This TCR beta chain stems from a study of blood T cell repertoires in COVID-19. For the study at large: Collection of acute and convalescent COVID-19 samples took place in the United States, Italy and Spain. Sample material is recorded as cDNA or gDNA derived from T cells, B-cell-depleted T cells, or PBMCs.

Source study methods: It was from reference gene primer amplification that nucleated cell counts were estimated. Measured with immunoSEQ multiplex PCR; TCRdb has only the in-frame clones, and not every one. The DNA gave D and trimming, while V, J and clone size come from that table. The sample yields around 95,000 clones, more than 75% seen once. The sample comprised peripheral blood. The TCR was taken from a human donor in a cohort sampled during active COVID-19.

This chain's CDR3 is CAITDSGSRDEQYF. The CDR3 region has the DNA TGTGCCATCACCGATAGCGGGAGCAGGGACGAGCAGTACTTC. V gene TRBV10-3 combines with J gene TRBJ2-7; 9 nucleotides align to TRBD2. The junction had 9 bases not matched to a gene; V was cut back by 7 bases and J by 5 bases. Germline CDR1 is ENHRY and CDR2 is SYGVKD. This CDR3 is 14 amino acids long.